These 9 T cell receptor beta chains originate from one sample sequenced in a study of shared clonotypes between healthy human individuals. Assay used: immunoSEQ multiplex PCR; TCRdb lists only in-frame clones, some missing. In the table there are about 2 million clones, 85% to 95% of which are singletons. Sample: naive CD4+ T cells sorted from blood. Subset: CD45RA+ positively selected. These TCRs come from a man younger than 35 in good health.

The chain employs TRBV28 and TRBJ1-2; D unresolved. CDR1 is MDHEN and CDR2 is SYDVKM in the germline V gene. The CDR3 length is 12 residues. CDR3: CASVGRDYGYTF. The DNA of the CDR3 is TGTGCGTCCGTAGGGCGGGACTATGGCTACACCTTC.

The V and J genes are TRBV28 and TRBJ1-5, with D possibly TRBD1 on 5 matching bases. CDR1 is MDHEN, CDR2 SYDVKM, per germline. V was cut by 6 bases and J by 6 bases, with 18 bases left in between. CDR3 size: 15 residues. Here the CDR3 DNA reads TGTGCCAGCAGGATTACGGGGGTAAGGTTTCAGCCCCAGCATTTT. Protein sequence: CASRITGVRFQPQHF.

The V gene is TRBV2, the J gene TRBJ1-5; 7 nucleotides align to TRBD1. Trimming took 4 bases from V and 0 from J; bases not matched to a gene: 0. The CDR3 is 14 residues long. Looked up from germline, CDR1 is SNHLY and CDR2 is FYNNEI. This chain's CDR3 is CASSGDSSNQPQHF. In DNA, the CDR3 is TGTGCCAGCAGTGGGGACAGTAGCAATCAGCCCCAGCATTTT.

The chain combines TRBV5-8 with TRBJ1-2, with no clear D. The V gene lost 4 bases and the J gene lost 4 bases, with 20 bases spanning the gap. Germline-derived CDR1 and CDR2 are SGHTS and YDEGEE. The CDR3 has 16 amino acids. In DNA, the CDR3 is TGTGCCAGCAGCAGAGGCAGACTTTTGAATTCCTATGGCTACACCTTC. Amino acid sequence: CASSRGRLLNSYGYTF.

Turning to this clone: The same CDR3 also results from other DNA sequences found in this sample. This sequence joins TRBV7-2 and TRBJ2-5; 13 bases are a match to TRBD2. V was pared by 1 base and J by 1 base, with 0 bases of the junction left unmatched. CDR1 is SGHTA, CDR2 FQGNSA, per germline. The CDR3 spans 16 residues. CDR3 coding DNA: TGTGCCAGCAGCTTAGGACTAGCGGGAGGCCAAGAGACCCAGTACTTC. This sequence encodes CASSLGLAGGQETQYF. Using reference TRBV7-2 and TRBJ2-5 for the parts outside the CDR3, the full variable domain is GAGVSQSPSNKVTEKGKDVELRCDPISGHTALYWYRQSLGQGLEFLIYFQGNSAPDKSGLPSDRFSAERTGGSVSTLTIQRTQQEDSAVYLCASSLGLAGGQETQYFGPGTRLLVL.

The CDR3 protein is CASSTRGYEQYF. The CDR3 DNA reads TGTGCCAGCAGTACCCGGGGGTACGAGCAGTACTTC. The chain carries TRBV28 and TRBJ2-7; weak D call: TRBD2 (6 bases). Germline V gene lookup returns CDR1 MDHEN and CDR2 SYDVKM. V lost 5 bases, J lost 4 bases, and 9 bases lay in between. The CDR3 totals 12 residues.

Note on this clone: The identical CDR3 is also encoded by other nucleotide sequences in the sample. The V call is TRBV19, the J call TRBJ1-2; 8 nucleotides line up with TRBD1. Germline V gene lookup returns CDR1 LNHDA and CDR2 SQIVND (reference sequence). V lost 6 bases, J lost 3 bases, and 6 bases stayed unmatched. The CDR3 loop spans 14 amino acids. The CDR3 nucleotides are TGTGCCAGTAGCCTCGGACAGGGAGACTATGGCTACACCTTC. This encodes CASSLGQGDYGYTF.

This chain connects TRBV11-2 to TRBJ2-2, with D possibly matching TRBD2 (5 bases). Germline V gives CDR1 SGHAT, CDR2 FQNNGV. This CDR3 region has 16 residues. Deletions cut 2 bases from V and 2 bases from J, with 12 bases between. The CDR3 DNA sequence: TGTGCCAGCAGCTTAATGCGGCTAGCCAACACCGGGGAGCTGTTTTTT. Translation gives CASSLMRLANTGELFF.

The chain combines TRBV6-5 with TRBJ2-7, with D hard to call. Germline loops: CDR1 MNHEY, CDR2 SVGAGI. The V gene lost 5 bases and the J gene lost 2 bases, with 4 bases spanning the gap. The CDR3 covers 11 residues. CDR3 loop: CASSTPYEQYF. The CDR3 nucleotides read TGTGCCAGCAGTACCCCCTACGAGCAGTACTTC.